This TCR beta chain was recorded in a study of shared clonotypes between healthy human individuals. Overall study results and limits: Clonotype sharing among donors was expected to depend on sequencing depth.

Comment on this clone: Its target is unknown.

Every donor, a Caucasian adult, lived in Nashville, Tennessee. Libraries were prepared by immunoSEQ multiplex PCR; TCRdb keeps only in-frame clonotypes and omits some of them. The repertoire holds millions of clones, with 90% to 95% as singletons. V lost 1 base and J lost 2, with 8 bases in between. The CDR3 is 14 residues long. CDR1 is SGHRS, CDR2 YFSETQ, per germline. The rearrangement uses TRBV5-1 and TRBJ2-3; D remains unclear. This TCR derives from a man younger than 35 in good health. The sample was naive CD4+ T cells sorted from blood. Subset denoted: CD45RA+ positively selected. The CDR3 coding sequence is TGCGCCAGCAGCTTGCAGGAATACACAGATACGCAGTATTTT. Translation: CASSLQEYTDTQYF.